The entry below gives a single TCR beta chain sequence along with its context. There are 15 residues in the CDR3. V shed 5 bases and J 4 bases; nucleotides not matched to a gene: 7. Germline V CDR1 and CDR2: SGHTA, FQGTGA. Researchers sorted participants into cohorts using their self-reported clinical history. Cohort 3 recovery required two negative PCRs, clearance, or symptom resolution. This record comes from a study of blood T cell repertoires in COVID-19. Study-wide background: Researchers got acute and convalescent COVID-19 samples from the United States, Italy and Spain. T cells, B-cell-depleted T cells, or PBMCs provided the cDNA or gDNA that served as material.

Profiled with immunoSEQ multiplex PCR; TCRdb holds only in-frame clones, not every one. The table lists approximately 310,000 clones, roughly nine tenths of them singletons. Sequenced material: PBMCs or T cells enriched from blood (not recorded which). This clonotype originated in a man aged 55 to 70 who had recovered from COVID-19. The chain joins TRBV7-3 to TRBJ2-3, with 9 nucleotides matching TRBD2. The CDR3 DNA sequence: TGTGCCAGCAGCCCGACAGGGACTAGCTCAGATACGCAGTATTTT. Its translation is CASSPTGTSSDTQYF.